This entry describes one T cell receptor beta chain. What it binds is unknown. The data derive from a study of brain T cells in children with intractable seizures. Sample time point: blood from clinic visit 5 months post-surgery; TSC patient then seizure free. Profiling relied on immunoSEQ multiplex PCR, and the TCRdb table lists in-frame clones only, not all of them. The sample has 340,000 or so clones, 85% to 95% seen once. Overall study results and limits: Pre-surgery blood may have been undersampled, hiding some clones. Viral specificity was inferred only from CDR3 similarity; HCMV serostatus was unknown.

The origin of this receptor is a boy under two years old with tuberous sclerosis and intractable seizures. The sample was peripheral blood, taken about 5 months after surgery.

In DNA, the CDR3 is TGCAGCGCAAGACAGGGGGCGAACACTGAAGCTTTCTTT. Residues: CSARQGANTEAFF. The V and J genes are TRBV29-1 and TRBJ1-1; TRBD1 matches at 10 bases. Germline loops: CDR1 SQVTM, CDR2 ANQGSEA. J lost 1 base, V lost 7 bases, and 3 bases had no gene match. The CDR3 extends over 13 amino acids.